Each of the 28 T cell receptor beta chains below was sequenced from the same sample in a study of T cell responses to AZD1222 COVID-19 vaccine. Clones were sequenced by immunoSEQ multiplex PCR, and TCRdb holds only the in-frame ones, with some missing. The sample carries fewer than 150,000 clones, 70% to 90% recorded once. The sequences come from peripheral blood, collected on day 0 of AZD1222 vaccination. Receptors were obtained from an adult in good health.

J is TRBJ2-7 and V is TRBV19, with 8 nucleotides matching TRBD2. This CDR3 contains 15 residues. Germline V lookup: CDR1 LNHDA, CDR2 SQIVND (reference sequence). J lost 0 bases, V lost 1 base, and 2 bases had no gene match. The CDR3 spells CASSIVSGGSYEQYF. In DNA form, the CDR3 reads TGTGCCAGTAGTATAGTGAGCGGGGGCTCCTACGAGCAGTACTTC.

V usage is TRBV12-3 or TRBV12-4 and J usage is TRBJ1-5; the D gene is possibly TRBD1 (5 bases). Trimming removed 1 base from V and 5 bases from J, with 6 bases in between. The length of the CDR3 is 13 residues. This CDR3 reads CASSLGGDQPQHF. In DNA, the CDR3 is TGTGCCAGCAGTTTAGGGGGGGATCAGCCCCAGCATTTT.

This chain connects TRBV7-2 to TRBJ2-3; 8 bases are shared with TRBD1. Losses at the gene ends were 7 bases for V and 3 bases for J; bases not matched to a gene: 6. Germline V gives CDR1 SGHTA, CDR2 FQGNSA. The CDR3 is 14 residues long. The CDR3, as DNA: TGTGCCAGCACCAGACAGGGGATGACAGATACGCAGTATTTT. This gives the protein CASTRQGMTDTQYF.

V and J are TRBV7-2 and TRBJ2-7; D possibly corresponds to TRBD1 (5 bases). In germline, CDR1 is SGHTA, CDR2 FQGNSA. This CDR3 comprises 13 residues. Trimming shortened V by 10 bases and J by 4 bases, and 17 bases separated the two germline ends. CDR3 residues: CATEDTLVYEQYF. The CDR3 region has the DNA TGTGCCACCGAGGACACTCTAGTTTACGAGCAGTACTTC.

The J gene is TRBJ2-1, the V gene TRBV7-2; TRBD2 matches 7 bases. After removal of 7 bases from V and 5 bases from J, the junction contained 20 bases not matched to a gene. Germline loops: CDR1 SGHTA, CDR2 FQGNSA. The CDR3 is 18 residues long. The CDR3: CASTSNRPGLGSDNEQFF. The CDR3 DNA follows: TGTGCCAGCACTTCGAACCGTCCCGGACTAGGAAGTGACAATGAGCAGTTCTTC. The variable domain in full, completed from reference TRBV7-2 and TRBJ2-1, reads GAGVSQSPSNKVTEKGKDVELRCDPISGHTALYWYRQSLGQGLEFLIYFQGNSAPDKSGLPSDRFSAERTGGSVSTLTIQRTQQEDSAVYLCASTSNRPGLGSDNEQFFGPGTRLTVL.

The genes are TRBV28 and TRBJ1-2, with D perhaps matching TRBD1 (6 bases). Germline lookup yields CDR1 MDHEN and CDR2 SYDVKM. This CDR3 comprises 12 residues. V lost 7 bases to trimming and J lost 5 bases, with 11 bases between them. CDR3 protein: CASNTGQYGYTF. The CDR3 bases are TGTGCCAGCAATACAGGGCAATATGGCTACACCTTC.

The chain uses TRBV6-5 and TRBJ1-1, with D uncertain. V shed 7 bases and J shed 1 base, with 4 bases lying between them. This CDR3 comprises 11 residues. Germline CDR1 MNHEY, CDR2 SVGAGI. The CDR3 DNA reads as TGTGCCAGCACCTCGAACACTGAAGCTTTCTTT. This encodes CASTSNTEAFF.

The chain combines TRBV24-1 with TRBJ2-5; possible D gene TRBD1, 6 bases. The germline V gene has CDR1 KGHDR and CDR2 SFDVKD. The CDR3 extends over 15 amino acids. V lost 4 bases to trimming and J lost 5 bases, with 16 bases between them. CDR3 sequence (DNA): TGTGCCACCAGTGACCCCGACAGGTTCGGCGAGACCCAGTACTTC. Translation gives CATSDPDRFGETQYF.

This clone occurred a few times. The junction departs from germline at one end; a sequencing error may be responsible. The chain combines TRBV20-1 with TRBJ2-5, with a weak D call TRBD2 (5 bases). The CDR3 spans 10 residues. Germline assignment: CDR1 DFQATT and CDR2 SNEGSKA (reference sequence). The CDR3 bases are TGCAGTGCTAGGGGAGAGTCCCAGTACTTC. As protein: CSARGESQYF.

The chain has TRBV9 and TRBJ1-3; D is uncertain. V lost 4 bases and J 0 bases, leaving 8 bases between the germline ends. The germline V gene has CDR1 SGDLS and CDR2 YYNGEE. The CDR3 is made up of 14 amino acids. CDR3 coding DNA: TGTGCCAGCAGCCCCTCCAACTCTGGAAACACCATATATTTT. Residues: CASSPSNSGNTIYF.

The chain's CDR3 is CASSQERGRNSPLHF. CDR3 bases: TGCGCCAGCAGCCAAGAAAGAGGGCGGAATTCACCCCTCCACTTT. The chain combines TRBV4-3 with TRBJ1-6, with D unclear. The CDR3 is made up of 15 amino acids. Trimming took 0 bases from V and 7 from J, leaving 10 bases between them. Germline CDR1 and CDR2: LGHNA and YSLEER.

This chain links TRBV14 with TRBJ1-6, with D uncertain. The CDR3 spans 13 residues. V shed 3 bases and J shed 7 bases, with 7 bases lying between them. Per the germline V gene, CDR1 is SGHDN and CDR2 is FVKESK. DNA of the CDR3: TGTGCCAGCAGCCATGGCCGGAATTCACCCCTCCACTTT. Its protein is CASSHGRNSPLHF.

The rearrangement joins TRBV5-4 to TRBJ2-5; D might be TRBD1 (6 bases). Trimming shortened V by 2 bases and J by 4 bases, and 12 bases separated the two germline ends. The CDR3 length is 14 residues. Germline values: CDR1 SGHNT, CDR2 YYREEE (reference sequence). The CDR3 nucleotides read TGTGCCAGCAGCTTTAGGGGGAGCGGAGAGACCCAGTACTTC. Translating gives CASSFRGSGETQYF.

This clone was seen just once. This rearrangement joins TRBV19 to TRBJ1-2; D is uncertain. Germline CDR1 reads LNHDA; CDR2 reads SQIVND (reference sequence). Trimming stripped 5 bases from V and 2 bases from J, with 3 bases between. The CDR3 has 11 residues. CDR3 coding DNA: TGTGCCAGTAGTCCAAACTATGGCTACACCTTC. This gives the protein CASSPNYGYTF.

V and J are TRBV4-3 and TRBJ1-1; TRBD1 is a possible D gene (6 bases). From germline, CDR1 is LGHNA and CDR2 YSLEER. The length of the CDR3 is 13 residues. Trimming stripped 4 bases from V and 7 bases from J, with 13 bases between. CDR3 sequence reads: CASSRSGAGEAFF. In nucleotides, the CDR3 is TGCGCCAGCAGCCGTTCAGGGGCAGGTGAAGCTTTCTTT.

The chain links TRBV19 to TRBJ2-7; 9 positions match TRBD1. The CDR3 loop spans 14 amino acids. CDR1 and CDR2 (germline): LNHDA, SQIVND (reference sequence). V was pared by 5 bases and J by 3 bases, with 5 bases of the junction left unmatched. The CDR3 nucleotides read TGTGCCAGTAGTCGCGGACAGGGGATCTACGAGCAGTACTTC. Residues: CASSRGQGIYEQYF.

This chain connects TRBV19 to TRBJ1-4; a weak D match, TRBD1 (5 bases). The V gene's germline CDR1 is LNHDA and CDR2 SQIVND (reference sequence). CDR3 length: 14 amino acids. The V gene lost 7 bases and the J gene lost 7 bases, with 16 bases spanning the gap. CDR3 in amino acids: CASTDQGPSEKLFF. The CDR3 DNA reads TGTGCCAGTACCGACCAGGGTCCTAGTGAAAAACTGTTTTTT. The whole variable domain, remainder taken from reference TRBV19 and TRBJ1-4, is DGGITQSPKYLFRKEGQNVTLSCEQNLNHDAMYWYRQDPGQGLRLIYYSQIVNDFQKGDIAEGYSVSREKKESFPLTVTSAQKNPTAFYLCASTDQGPSEKLFFGSGTQLSVL.

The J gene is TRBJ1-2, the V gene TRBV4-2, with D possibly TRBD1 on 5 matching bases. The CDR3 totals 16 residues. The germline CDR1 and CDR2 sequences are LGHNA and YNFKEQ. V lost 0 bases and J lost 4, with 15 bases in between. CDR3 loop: CASSQEDQGSGYGYTF. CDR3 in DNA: TGTGCCAGCAGCCAAGAAGACCAGGGAAGTGGCTATGGCTACACCTTC.

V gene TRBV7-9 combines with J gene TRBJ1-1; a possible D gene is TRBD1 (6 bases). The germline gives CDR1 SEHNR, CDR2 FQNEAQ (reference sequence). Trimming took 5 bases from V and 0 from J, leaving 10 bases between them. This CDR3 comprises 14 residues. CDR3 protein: CASSARDMNTEAFF. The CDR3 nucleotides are TGTGCCAGCAGCGCCAGGGACATGAACACTGAAGCTTTCTTT.

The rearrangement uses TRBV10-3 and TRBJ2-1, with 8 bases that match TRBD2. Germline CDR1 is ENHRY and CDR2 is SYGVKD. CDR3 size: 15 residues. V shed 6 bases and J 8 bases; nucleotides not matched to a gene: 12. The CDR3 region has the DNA TGTGCCATCAGCCAATCTAGCGGGCCTTTGGATGAGCAGTTCTTC. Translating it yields CAISQSSGPLDEQFF.

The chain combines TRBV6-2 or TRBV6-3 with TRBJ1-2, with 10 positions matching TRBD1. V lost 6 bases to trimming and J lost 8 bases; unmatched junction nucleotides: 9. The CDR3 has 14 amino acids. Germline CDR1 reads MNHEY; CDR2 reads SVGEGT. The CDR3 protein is CASSRQGARRGYTF. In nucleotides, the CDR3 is TGTGCCAGCAGCCGACAGGGGGCTCGACGAGGCTACACCTTC.

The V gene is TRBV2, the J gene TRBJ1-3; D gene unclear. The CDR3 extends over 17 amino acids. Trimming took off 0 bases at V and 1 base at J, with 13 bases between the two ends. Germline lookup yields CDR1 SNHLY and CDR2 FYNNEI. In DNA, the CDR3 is TGTGCCAGCAGTGAAGCTTTAATCCGACCATCTGGAAACACCATATATTTT. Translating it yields CASSEALIRPSGNTIYF.

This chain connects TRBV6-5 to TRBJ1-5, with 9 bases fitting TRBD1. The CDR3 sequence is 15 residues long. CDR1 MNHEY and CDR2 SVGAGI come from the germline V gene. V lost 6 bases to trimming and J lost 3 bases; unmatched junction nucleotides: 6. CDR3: CASRVGQGFNQPQHF. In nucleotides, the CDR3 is TGTGCCAGCAGGGTGGGACAGGGATTCAATCAGCCCCAGCATTTT.

The CDR3 coding sequence is TGTGCCAGCAGCGTAGGGGCAGTCCCCCTACAAGAGACCCAGTACTTC. Protein product: CASSVGAVPLQETQYF. The genes are TRBV9 and TRBJ2-5; D unresolved. The length of the CDR3 is 16 residues. V was pared by 0 bases and J by 2 bases, with 14 bases between. The V gene's germline CDR1 is SGDLS and CDR2 YYNGEE.

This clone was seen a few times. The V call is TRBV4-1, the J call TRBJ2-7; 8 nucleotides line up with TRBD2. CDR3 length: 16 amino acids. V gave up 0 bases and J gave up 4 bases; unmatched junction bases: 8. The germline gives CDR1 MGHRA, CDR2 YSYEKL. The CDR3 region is CASSQEVAGGFYEQYF. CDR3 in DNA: TGCGCCAGCAGCCAAGAGGTCGCGGGAGGATTTTACGAGCAGTACTTC.

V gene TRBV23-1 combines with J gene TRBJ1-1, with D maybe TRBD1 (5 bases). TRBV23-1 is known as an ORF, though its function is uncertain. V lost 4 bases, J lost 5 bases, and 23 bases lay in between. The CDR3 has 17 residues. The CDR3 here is CASSLNPRTPGGTEAFF. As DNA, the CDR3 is TGCGCCAGCAGTCTAAACCCGCGGACGCCGGGGGGGACTGAAGCTTTCTTT.

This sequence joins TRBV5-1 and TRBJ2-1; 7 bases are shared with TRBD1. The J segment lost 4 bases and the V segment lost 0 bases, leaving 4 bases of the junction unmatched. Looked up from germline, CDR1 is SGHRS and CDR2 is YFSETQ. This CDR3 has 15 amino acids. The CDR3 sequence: CASSLEGARYNEQFF. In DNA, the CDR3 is TGCGCCAGCAGCTTGGAGGGGGCGCGGTACAATGAGCAGTTCTTC. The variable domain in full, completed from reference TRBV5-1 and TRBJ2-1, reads KAGVTQTPRYLIKTRGQQVTLSCSPISGHRSVSWYQQTPGQGLQFLFEYFSETQRNKGNFPGRFSGRQFSNSRSEMNVSTLELGDSALYLCASSLEGARYNEQFFGPGTRLTVL.

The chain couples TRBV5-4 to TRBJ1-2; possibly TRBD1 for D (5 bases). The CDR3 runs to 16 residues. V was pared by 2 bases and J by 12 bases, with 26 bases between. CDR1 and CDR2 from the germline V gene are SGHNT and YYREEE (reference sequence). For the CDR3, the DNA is TGTGCCAGCAGCTTATTCCTCACAACGGAGGGGATTCTGGACACCTTC. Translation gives CASSLFLTTEGILDTF.